A selection of T cell receptor beta chains follows, all from one sample in a study of OX40 agonist ivuxolimab in advanced cancers. Only in-frame clones appear in the TCRdb table, and some are missing; sequencing was by immunoSEQ multiplex PCR. The sample shows approximately 90,000 clones, approximately 85% of them seen only once. This sample comprised CD4+ or CD8+ T cells sorted from blood, obtained in a trial of the OX40 agonist ivuxolimab. The receptors originated from an adult with an advanced solid tumor such as melanoma, head and neck, liver or kidney cancer. Each CDR3 is given with its conserved first and last residue. A D gene is named only where the DNA matches it firmly. Clone sizes are given selectively: once, few, many, or a class where the clone is expanded.

j_call | clone_size | d_call | v_call | cdr3_nt | cdr3_aa
TRBJ2-5 | . | TRBD2 | TRBV7-3 | TGTGCCAGCAGCTTCGGACTAGCGGGGGAGACCCAGTACTTC | CASSFGLAGETQYF
TRBJ1-2 | once | . | TRBV7-2 | TGTGCCAGCAGCTTAAGCTATGGCTACACCTTC | CASSLSYGYTF
TRBJ2-5 | . | . | TRBV5-1 | TGCGCCAGCAGCTTGCACAGGGGGGGAGAGACCCAGTACTTC | CASSLHRGGETQYF
TRBJ2-1 | . | TRBD1 | TRBV5-4 | TGTGCCAGCAGCCGGGGACAGGGGAATTTGAATGAGCAGTTCTTC | CASSRGQGNLNEQFF
TRBJ1-5 | . | TRBD1 | TRBV6-5 | TGTGCCAGCACAGGGGGGAATCAGCCCCAGCATTTT | CASTGGNQPQHF
TRBJ2-1 | . | . | TRBV5-4 | TGTGCCAGCAGCCGCCCCCGGACAGAGGCTCAGGGTGAGCAGTTCTTC | CASSRPRTEAQGEQFF
TRBJ2-4 | . | . | TRBV4-2 | TGTGCCAGCAGCCAACCTGTTACCGGGACTGCCGAAAACATTCAGTACTTC | CASSQPVTGTAENIQYF
TRBJ2-1 | . | . | TRBV7-9 | TGTGCCAGCAGCCCCCGACGCTTGGGGGTTTACAATGAGCAGTTCTTC | CASSPRRLGVYNEQFF
TRBJ1-4 | . | TRBD1 | TRBV6-1 | TGTGCCAGCAGTGAAGCAGGGACAGGGGCAGGGGAAAAACTGTTTTTT | CASSEAGTGAGEKLFF
TRBJ2-1 | . | TRBD1 | TRBV5-1 | TGCGCCAGCAGCCCTCAAGGACAGGGCAATGAGCAGTTCTTC | CASSPQGQGNEQFF
TRBJ1-2 | . | TRBD1 | TRBV9 | TGTGCCAGCAGAGATGGGGGGACAGGGGATGGCTACACCTTC | CASRDGGTGDGYTF
TRBJ2-2 | . | . | TRBV7-2 | TGTGCCAGCAGCTTAGCTACCGGGGAGCTGTTTTTT | CASSLATGELFF
TRBJ2-5 | . | . | TRBV9 | TGTGCCAGCAGCGCCGGGGACTCACCGGGGGAGACCCAGTACTTC | CASSAGDSPGETQYF
TRBJ1-2 | . | . | TRBV9 | TGTGCCAGCAGGTCAACCCACGGCTACACCTTC | CASRSTHGYTF
TRBJ2-3 | few | TRBD2 | TRBV28 | TGTGCCAGCAGTCCCTTGGCGGGAGGCACAGATACGCAGTATTTT | CASSPLAGGTDTQYF
TRBJ2-1 | . | . | TRBV6-6 | TGTGCCAGCAGTTCTCACCACAATGAGCAGTTCTTC | CASSSHHNEQFF
TRBJ2-2 | . | . | TRBV6-5 | TGTGCCAGCACCTTTACAGGGTACACCGGGGAGCTGTTTTTT | CASTFTGYTGELFF
TRBJ2-1 | . | TRBD1 | TRBV5-6 | TGTGCCAGCAGCTCGCCCAGACAGGGGGGTAGGGGTGAGCAGTTCTTC | CASSSPRQGGRGEQFF
TRBJ2-3 | . | . | TRBV5-1 | TGCGCCAGCAGCTTAGGGGGATCATCTAGCACAGATACGCAGTATTTT | CASSLGGSSSTDTQYF
TRBJ2-1 | . | TRBD2 | TRBV19 | TGTGCCAGTAGTATTGAGGCGGGAGCAACCTACAATGAGCAGTTCTTC | CASSIEAGATYNEQFF
TRBJ2-2 | . | . | TRBV7-3 | TGTGCCAGCAGCTTAGACCCAGGAGGGGAGCTGTTTTTT | CASSLDPGGELFF
TRBJ2-1 | . | TRBD2 | TRBV28 | TGTGCCAGCAGTTCGACTAGCGGGAGCTCCTACAATGAGCAGTTCTTC | CASSSTSGSSYNEQFF
TRBJ2-1 | . | TRBD1 | TRBV7-9 | TGTGCCAGCAGCTTAGGAGGACAGGGGGCCGATGAGCAGTTCTTC | CASSLGGQGADEQFF
TRBJ2-1 | . | . | TRBV9 | TGTGCCAGCAGCGTAGGCCAGCCCAATGAGCAGTTCTTC | CASSVGQPNEQFF
TRBJ2-1 | . | TRBD2 | TRBV29-1 | TGCAGCGTCGAAATAAGGCCGCCTAGCGGGAGGAAAGGTGAGCAGTTCTTC | CSVEIRPPSGRKGEQFF
TRBJ2-7 | . | . | TRBV27 | TGTGCCAGCAGCTGGGACGGAATCTACGAGCAGTACTTC | CASSWDGIYEQYF
TRBJ2-5 | . | . | TRBV10-1 | TGCGCCAGCAGTGATGCGGGGGCAGCCGAGACCCAGTACTTC | CASSDAGAAETQYF
TRBJ2-1 | few | TRBD2 | TRBV2 | TGTGCCAGCAGGGGAACTAGCGGGAGAATCAATGAGCAGTTCTTC | CASRGTSGRINEQFF
TRBJ2-3 | . | . | TRBV14 | TGTGCCAGCAGCCGTGGCAGGGGAAGCACAGATACGCAGTATTTT | CASSRGRGSTDTQYF
TRBJ2-1 | . | . | TRBV30 | TGTGCCTGGGGGGACCAGGCCGGGCAGTTCTTC | CAWGDQAGQFF
TRBJ2-5 | . | . | TRBV6-4 | TGTGCCCGCCTGGTACGGCCCGAGGGGTACTTC | CARLVRPEGYF
TRBJ2-5 | . | TRBD1 | TRBV19 | TGTGCCAGTAGTATAGATGGACAGGGAGAGACCCAGTACTTC | CASSIDGQGETQYF
TRBJ2-1 | few | TRBD1 | TRBV28 | TGTGCCAGCAGGACAGGGGGCAATGAGCAGTTCTTC | CASRTGGNEQFF
TRBJ2-2 | . | TRBD2 | TRBV28 | TGTGCCAGCAGTTCGCCGGGACTAGCTCGGGGCGGGGAGCTGTTTTTT | CASSSPGLARGGELFF
TRBJ2-2 | . | . | TRBV9 | TGTGCCAGCAGCGGTCAAGGAGGATGGGAGCTGTTTTTT | CASSGQGGWELFF
TRBJ2-3 | . | TRBD2 | TRBV30 | TGTGCCGGCCGACTAGCGGGGTTAGCAGATACGCAGTATTTT | CAGRLAGLADTQYF
TRBJ2-7 | . | TRBD1 | TRBV28 | TGTGCCAGCAGTCCCTATAAGAGGACAGGTAAATTTAGGGTGAATCACGAGCAGTACTTC | CASSPYKRTGKFRVNHEQYF
TRBJ2-7 | . | TRBD1 | TRBV7-9 | TGTGCCAGCAGCTCAGTACAGGGGGCCGACGAGCAGTACTTC | CASSSVQGADEQYF
TRBJ2-7 | . | . | TRBV19 | TGTGCCAGTAGTATAGAATCCGGGACGAGCTACGAGCAGTACTTC | CASSIESGTSYEQYF
TRBJ1-4 | . | . | TRBV28 | TGTGCCAGCTTTGATACAGGGACCAATCCGTATGAAAAACTGTTTTTT | CASFDTGTNPYEKLFF
TRBJ2-2 | . | . | TRBV7-9 | TGTGCCAGCAGCTTAAGGGGCAGGGGTTACACCGGGGAGCTGTTTTTT | CASSLRGRGYTGELFF